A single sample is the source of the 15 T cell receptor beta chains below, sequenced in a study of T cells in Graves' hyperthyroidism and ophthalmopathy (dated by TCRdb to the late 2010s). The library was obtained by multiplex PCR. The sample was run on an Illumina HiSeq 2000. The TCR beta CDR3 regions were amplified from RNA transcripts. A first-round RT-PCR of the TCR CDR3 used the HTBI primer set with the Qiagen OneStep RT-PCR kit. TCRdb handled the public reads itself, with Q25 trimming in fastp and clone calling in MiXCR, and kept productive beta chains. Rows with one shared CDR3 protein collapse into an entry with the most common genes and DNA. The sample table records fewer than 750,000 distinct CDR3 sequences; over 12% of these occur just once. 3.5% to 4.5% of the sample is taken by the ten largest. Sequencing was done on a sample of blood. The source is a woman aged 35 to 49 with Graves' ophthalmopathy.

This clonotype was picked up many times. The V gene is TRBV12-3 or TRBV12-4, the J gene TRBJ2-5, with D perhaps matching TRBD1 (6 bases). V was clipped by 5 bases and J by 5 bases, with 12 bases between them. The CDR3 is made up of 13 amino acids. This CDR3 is CASSTGSGETQYF. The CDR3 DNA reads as TGTGCCAGCAGTACAGGGTCGGGGGAGACCCAGTACTTC.

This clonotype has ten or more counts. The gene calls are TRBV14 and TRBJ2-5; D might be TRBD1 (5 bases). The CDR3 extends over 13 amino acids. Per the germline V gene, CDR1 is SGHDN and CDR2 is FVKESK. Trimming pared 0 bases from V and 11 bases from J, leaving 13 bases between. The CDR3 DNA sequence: TGTGCCAGCAGCCAAGATCTGGGGCAGGGTCAGTACTTC. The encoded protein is CASSQDLGQGQYF. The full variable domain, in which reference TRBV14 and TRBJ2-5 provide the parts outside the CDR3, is EAGVTQFPSHSVIEKGQTVTLRCDPISGHDNLYWYRRVMGKEIKFLLHFVKESKQDESGMPNNRFLAERTGGTYSTLKVQPAELEDSGVYFCASSQDLGQGQYFGPGTRLLVL.

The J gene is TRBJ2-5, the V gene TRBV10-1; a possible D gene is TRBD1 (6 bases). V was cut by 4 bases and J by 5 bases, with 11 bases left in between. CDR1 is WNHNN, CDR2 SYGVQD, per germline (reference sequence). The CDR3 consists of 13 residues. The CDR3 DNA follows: TGCGCCAGCAGTGGACAGGTTTTGGAGACCCAGTACTTC. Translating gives CASSGQVLETQYF.

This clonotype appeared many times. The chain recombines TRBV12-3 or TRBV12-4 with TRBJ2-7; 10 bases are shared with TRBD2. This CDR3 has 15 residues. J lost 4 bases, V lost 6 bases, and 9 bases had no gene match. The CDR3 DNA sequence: TGTGCCAGCAGCCATCAGCGGGAGGGCCGGTACGAGCAGTACTTC. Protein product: CASSHQREGRYEQYF.

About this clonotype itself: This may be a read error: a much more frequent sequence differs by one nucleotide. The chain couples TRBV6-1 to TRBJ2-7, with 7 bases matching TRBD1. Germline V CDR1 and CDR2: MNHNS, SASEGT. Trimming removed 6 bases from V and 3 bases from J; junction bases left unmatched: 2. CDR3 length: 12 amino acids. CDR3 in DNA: TGTGCCAGCAGGGACAGGTACTACGAGCAGTACTTC. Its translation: CASRDRYYEQYF.

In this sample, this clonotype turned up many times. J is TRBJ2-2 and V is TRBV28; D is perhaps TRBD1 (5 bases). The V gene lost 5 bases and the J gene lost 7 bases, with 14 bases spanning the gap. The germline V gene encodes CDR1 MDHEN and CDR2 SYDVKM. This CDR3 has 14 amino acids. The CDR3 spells CASSNSQESGELFF. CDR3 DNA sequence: TGTGCCAGCAGTAACTCACAGGAAAGCGGGGAGCTGTTTTTT.

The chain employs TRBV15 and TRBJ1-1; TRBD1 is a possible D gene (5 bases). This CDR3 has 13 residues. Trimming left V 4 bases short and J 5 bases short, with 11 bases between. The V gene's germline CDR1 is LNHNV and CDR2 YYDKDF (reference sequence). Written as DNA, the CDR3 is TGTGCCACCAGCATTGGGGGAGATACTGAAGCTTTCTTT. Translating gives CATSIGGDTEAFF.

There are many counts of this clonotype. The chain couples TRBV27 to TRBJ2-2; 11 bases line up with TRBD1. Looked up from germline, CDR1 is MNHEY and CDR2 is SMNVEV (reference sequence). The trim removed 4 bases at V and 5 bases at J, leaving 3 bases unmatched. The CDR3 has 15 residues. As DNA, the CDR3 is TGTGCCAGCAGTTCGGACAGGGGGCAAACCGGGGAGCTGTTTTTT. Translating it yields CASSSDRGQTGELFF.

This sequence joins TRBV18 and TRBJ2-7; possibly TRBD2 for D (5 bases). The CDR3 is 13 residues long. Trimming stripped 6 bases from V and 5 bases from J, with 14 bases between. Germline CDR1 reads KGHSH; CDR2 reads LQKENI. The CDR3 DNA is TGTGCCAGCTCCCGGGAAGTGGGGAACGAGCAGTACTTC. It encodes CASSREVGNEQYF.

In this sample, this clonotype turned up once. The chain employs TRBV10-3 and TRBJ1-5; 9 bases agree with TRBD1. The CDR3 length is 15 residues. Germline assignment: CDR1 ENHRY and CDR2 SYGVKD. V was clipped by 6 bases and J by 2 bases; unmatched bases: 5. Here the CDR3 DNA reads TGTGCCATCAGAGCGGGACAGGGAGGCAATCAGCCCCAGCATTTT. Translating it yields CAIRAGQGGNQPQHF.

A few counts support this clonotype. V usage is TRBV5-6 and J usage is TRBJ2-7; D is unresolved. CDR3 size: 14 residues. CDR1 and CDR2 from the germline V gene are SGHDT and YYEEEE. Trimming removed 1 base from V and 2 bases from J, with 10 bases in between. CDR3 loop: CASSLILQTYEQYF. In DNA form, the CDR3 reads TGTGCCAGCAGCTTGATTTTGCAGACCTACGAGCAGTACTTC.

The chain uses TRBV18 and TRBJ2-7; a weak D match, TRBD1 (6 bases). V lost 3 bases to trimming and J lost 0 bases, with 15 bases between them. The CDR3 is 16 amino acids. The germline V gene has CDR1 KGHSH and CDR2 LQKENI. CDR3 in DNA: TGTGCCAGCTCACCCTCGGGACACCAAATCTCCTACGAGCAGTACTTC. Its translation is CASSPSGHQISYEQYF.

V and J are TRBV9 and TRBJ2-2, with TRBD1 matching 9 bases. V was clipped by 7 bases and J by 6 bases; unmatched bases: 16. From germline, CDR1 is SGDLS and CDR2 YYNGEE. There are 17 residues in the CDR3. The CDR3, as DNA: TGTGCCAGCGGCCCCCCGCCGGGACAGGGCGTCGCCGGGGAGCTGTTTTTT. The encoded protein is CASGPPPGQGVAGELFF. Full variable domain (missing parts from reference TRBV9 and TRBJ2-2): DSGVTQTPKHLITATGQRVTLRCSPRSGDLSVYWYQQSLDQGLQFLIQYYNGEERAKGNILERFSAQQFPDLHSELNLSSLELGDSALYFCASGPPPGQGVAGELFFGEGSRLTVL.

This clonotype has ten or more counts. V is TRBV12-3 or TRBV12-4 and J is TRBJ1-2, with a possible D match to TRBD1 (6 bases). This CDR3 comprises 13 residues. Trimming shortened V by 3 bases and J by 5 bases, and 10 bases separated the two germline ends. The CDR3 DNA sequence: TGTGCCAGCAGTTTTTGGGACAAGTATGGCTACACCTTC. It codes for CASSFWDKYGYTF.

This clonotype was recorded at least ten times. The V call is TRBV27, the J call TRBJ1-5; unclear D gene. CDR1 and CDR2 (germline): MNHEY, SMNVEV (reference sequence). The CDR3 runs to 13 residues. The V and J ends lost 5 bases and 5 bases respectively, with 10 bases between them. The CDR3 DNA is TGTGCCAGCAGTCTTGATTTAGATCAGCCCCAGCATTTT. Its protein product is CASSLDLDQPQHF.